This is a list of T cell receptor beta chains from one sample in a study of technical replicates of blood from several donors. Generated by immunoSEQ multiplex PCR, the TCRdb table keeps only in-frame clones and is missing some. Among some 54,000 clones listed, about 94% were seen once. The sequencing input was PBMCs. All receptors derive from a human donor in good health. Some clones in this sample may be carry-over from other donors' samples. CDR3s include the opening cysteine and the closing phenylalanine or tryptophan. The D gene is left open where the match is weak. Some rows have no size entry. The others give once, few or many, or a class for an expanded clone.

V gene: TRBV6-9; J gene: TRBJ2-1; clone size: .; D gene: .; CDR3 protein: CASSYSRLARYNEQFF; CDR3 DNA: TGTGCCAGCAGTTATTCGCGGCTAGCGAGGTACAATGAGCAGTTCTTC
V gene: TRBV5-6; J gene: TRBJ2-1; clone size: .; D gene: TRBD2; CDR3 protein: CASSRGSLEQFF; CDR3 DNA: TGTGCCAGCAGCCGCGGGAGTTTGGAGCAGTTCTTC
V gene: TRBV25-1; J gene: TRBJ1-5; clone size: .; D gene: .; CDR3 protein: CASRSGDQRPQHF; CDR3 DNA: TGTGCCAGCAGATCAGGGGACCAACGGCCCCAGCATTTT
V gene: TRBV19; J gene: TRBJ2-7; clone size: once; D gene: TRBD1; CDR3 protein: CASSSGQGASYEQYF; CDR3 DNA: TGTGCCAGTAGTAGCGGACAGGGGGCATCCTACGAGCAGTACTTC
V gene: TRBV5-1; J gene: TRBJ2-1; clone size: .; D gene: TRBD2; CDR3 protein: CASSWIAGSSYNEQFF; CDR3 DNA: TGCGCCAGCAGCTGGATAGCGGGGAGCTCCTACAATGAGCAGTTCTTC
V gene: TRBV4-2; J gene: TRBJ2-3; clone size: .; D gene: TRBD1; CDR3 protein: CASSHRVDRGDYTQYF; CDR3 DNA: TGTGCCAGCAGCCACCGAGTTGACAGGGGGGATTATACGCAGTATTTT
V gene: TRBV30; J gene: TRBJ1-5; clone size: few; D gene: .; CDR3 protein: CAWSVNRNNQPQHF; CDR3 DNA: TGTGCCTGGAGTGTAAACAGGAACAATCAGCCCCAGCATTTT
V gene: TRBV6-5; J gene: TRBJ1-1; clone size: .; D gene: .; CDR3 protein: CASSYGAGRSTEAFF; CDR3 DNA: TGTGCCAGCAGTTACGGGGCAGGCCGGAGCACTGAAGCTTTCTTT
V gene: TRBV5-1; J gene: TRBJ2-1; clone size: .; D gene: TRBD2; CDR3 protein: CASSGGLAGHNEQFF; CDR3 DNA: TGCGCCAGCAGCGGGGGACTAGCGGGGCACAATGAGCAGTTCTTC
V gene: TRBV6-5; J gene: TRBJ1-2; clone size: .; D gene: TRBD1; CDR3 protein: CASSSGTVYGYTF; CDR3 DNA: TGTGCCAGCAGCTCCGGGACAGTCTATGGCTACACCTTC
V gene: TRBV7-2; J gene: TRBJ2-3; clone size: .; D gene: .; CDR3 protein: CASRSDLGTDTQYF; CDR3 DNA: TGTGCCAGCAGGTCCGACCTCGGGACAGATACGCAGTATTTT
V gene: TRBV5-1; J gene: TRBJ2-3; clone size: few; D gene: .; CDR3 protein: CASIEGGGSFTDTQYF; CDR3 DNA: TGCGCCAGCATTGAGGGCGGGGGCTCCTTCACAGATACGCAGTATTTT
V gene: TRBV18; J gene: TRBJ2-2; clone size: .; D gene: .; CDR3 protein: CASSPRARDTGELFF; CDR3 DNA: TGTGCCAGCTCCCCCAGGGCCAGGGACACCGGGGAGCTGTTTTTT
V gene: TRBV7-2; J gene: TRBJ2-7; clone size: once; D gene: TRBD2; CDR3 protein: CASSLVFGGGRYEQYF; CDR3 DNA: TGTGCCAGCAGCTTAGTTTTTGGCGGGGGGCGGTACGAGCAGTACTTC
V gene: TRBV7-8; J gene: TRBJ1-3; clone size: .; D gene: .; CDR3 protein: CASSLRTVGNTIYF; CDR3 DNA: TGTGCCAGCAGCCTTAGGACAGTTGGAAACACCATATATTTT
V gene: TRBV5-1; J gene: TRBJ1-2; clone size: .; D gene: .; CDR3 protein: CASSKDMNGYTF; CDR3 DNA: TGCGCCAGCAGCAAAGACATGAATGGCTACACCTTC
V gene: TRBV4-3; J gene: TRBJ1-1; clone size: .; D gene: .; CDR3 protein: CASSQGRLAKSEAFF; CDR3 DNA: TGCGCCAGCAGCCAAGGGAGGTTAGCTAAGTCTGAAGCTTTCTTT
V gene: TRBV4-2; J gene: TRBJ2-7; clone size: .; D gene: .; CDR3 protein: CASSLGSEAYEQYF; CDR3 DNA: TGTGCCAGCAGCCTGGGTAGTGAGGCCTACGAGCAGTACTTC
V gene: TRBV18; J gene: TRBJ2-7; clone size: .; D gene: TRBD1; CDR3 protein: CASSPGTGGYEQYF; CDR3 DNA: TGTGCCAGCTCACCAGGGACAGGGGGCTACGAGCAGTACTTC
V gene: TRBV6-5; J gene: TRBJ1-2; clone size: .; D gene: .; CDR3 protein: CASKGISHYGYTF; CDR3 DNA: TGTGCCAGCAAGGGGATCTCTCACTATGGCTACACCTTC
V gene: TRBV9; J gene: TRBJ2-5; clone size: .; D gene: TRBD2; CDR3 protein: CASSVDRLAGGRETQYF; CDR3 DNA: TGTGCCAGCAGCGTAGACAGACTAGCGGGAGGGCGGGAGACCCAGTACTTC
V gene: TRBV5-4; J gene: TRBJ2-3; clone size: .; D gene: .; CDR3 protein: CASSSGGGPFTDTQYF; CDR3 DNA: TGTGCCAGCAGCTCAGGGGGAGGACCTTTCACAGATACGCAGTATTTT
V gene: TRBV25-1; J gene: TRBJ1-2; clone size: .; D gene: TRBD1; CDR3 protein: CASSAGQGGYTF; CDR3 DNA: TGTGCCAGCAGTGCGGGACAGGGCGGCTACACCTTC
V gene: TRBV4-2; J gene: TRBJ1-6; clone size: .; D gene: .; CDR3 protein: CASSQNTGLDSPLHF; CDR3 DNA: TGTGCCAGCAGCCAAAACACAGGCTTGGATTCACCCCTCCACTTT
V gene: TRBV4-3; J gene: TRBJ1-2; clone size: once; D gene: .; CDR3 protein: CASSQDSGLTAYGYTF; CDR3 DNA: TGCGCCAGCAGCCAAGATTCCGGACTGACGGCCTATGGCTACACCTTC
V gene: TRBV2; J gene: TRBJ1-2; clone size: .; D gene: .; CDR3 protein: CASSVLGNYGYTF; CDR3 DNA: TGTGCCAGCAGTGTCCTGGGCAACTATGGCTACACCTTC
V gene: TRBV9; J gene: TRBJ2-2; clone size: .; D gene: TRBD2; CDR3 protein: CASSQTSGSHTGELFF; CDR3 DNA: TGTGCCAGCAGCCAAACTAGCGGGTCCCACACCGGGGAGCTGTTTTTT
V gene: TRBV5-1; J gene: TRBJ2-7; clone size: .; D gene: .; CDR3 protein: CASSPIGDEQYF; CDR3 DNA: TGCGCCAGCAGCCCTATCGGGGACGAGCAGTACTTC
V gene: TRBV11-2; J gene: TRBJ2-7; clone size: .; D gene: .; CDR3 protein: CASSSTATYEQYF; CDR3 DNA: TGTGCCAGCAGCTCGACAGCGACCTACGAGCAGTACTTC
V gene: TRBV5-1; J gene: TRBJ2-1; clone size: .; D gene: TRBD2; CDR3 protein: CASSLGRSYGRPLNEQFF; CDR3 DNA: TGCGCCAGCAGCTTGGGTAGGTCGTACGGGAGGCCTCTTAATGAGCAGTTCTTC